This record covers a single T cell receptor beta chain. The data were obtained in a study of blood T cells in healthy people across ages. Sample-barcoded 5' priming and a J-beta primer mix drove a second PCR of roughly 7 to 11 cycles. Each cDNA molecule received a tag from a template-switch adaptor that had 12 random nucleotides. From the 5' RACE reads, TCRdb called clonotypes with MiXCR, one entry per CDR3 protein. The profile shows 2 million or so distinct CDR3 sequences, roughly 52% of them singletons. CDR3 length equals 14 residues. Looked up from germline, CDR1 is SGHKS and CDR2 is YYEKEE (reference sequence). V was clipped by 1 base and J by 6 bases, with 10 bases between them.

The receptor was derived from a woman between 35 and 50 years old in good health. The sample consisted of blood. This chain links TRBV5-5 with TRBJ1-4; the D is unclear. CDR3: CASSLRQVDEKLFF. CDR3 DNA: TGTGCCAGCAGCTTGCGGCAGGTTGATGAAAAACTGTTTTTT.